The 28 T cell receptor beta chains below come from one sample, sequenced in a study of technical replicates of blood from a few donors. Assay: immunoSEQ multiplex PCR; the TCRdb copy retains only in-frame clones and omits some. The sample consists of tens of thousands of clones, about 92% of them appearing once. Sequencing was done on a sample of PBMCs. Receptors were obtained from a human donor in good health. Some clones in this sample may be carry-over from other donors' samples.

This chain joins TRBV7-8 and TRBJ2-2; D possibly corresponds to TRBD2 (6 bases). The CDR3 extends over 16 amino acids. Trimming shortened V by 4 bases and J by 3 bases, and 15 bases separated the two germline ends. Germline CDR1 SGHVS, CDR2 FQNEAQ. The CDR3 sequence is CASSSSWSGYTGELFF. The DNA of the CDR3 is TGTGCCAGCAGCTCCAGCTGGAGCGGGTACACCGGGGAGCTGTTTTTT.

This chain links TRBV5-1 with TRBJ2-3; D is unresolved. The CDR3 sequence is 13 residues long. V lost 4 bases to trimming and J lost 5 bases, with 11 bases between them. Germline loops: CDR1 SGHRS, CDR2 YFSETQ. This chain's CDR3 is CASSPKPGDTQYF. The CDR3 DNA reads TGCGCCAGCAGCCCGAAGCCAGGAGATACGCAGTATTTT. Full variable domain (missing parts from reference TRBV5-1 and TRBJ2-3): KAGVTQTPRYLIKTRGQQVTLSCSPISGHRSVSWYQQTPGQGLQFLFEYFSETQRNKGNFPGRFSGRQFSNSRSEMNVSTLELGDSALYLCASSPKPGDTQYFGPGTRLTVL.

The chain joins TRBV4-2 to TRBJ1-3; no clear D. The CDR3 consists of 14 residues. From germline, CDR1 is LGHNA and CDR2 YNFKEQ. Trimming shortened V by 5 bases and J by 0 bases, and 8 bases separated the two germline ends. The CDR3 sequence: CASSSGSSGNTIYF. The CDR3 DNA follows: TGTGCCAGCAGCTCCGGTAGCTCTGGAAACACCATATATTTT.

This rearrangement joins TRBV6-1 to TRBJ2-2, with 8 bases aligning to TRBD1. CDR3 length equals 15 residues. Germline loops: CDR1 MNHNS, CDR2 SASEGT. The V and J ends lost 7 bases and 1 base, in that order; junction bases with no gene match: 5. This CDR3 is CASTSTGENTGELFF. CDR3 DNA: TGTGCCAGCACCTCGACAGGGGAGAACACCGGGGAGCTGTTTTTT.

The J gene is TRBJ2-1, the V gene TRBV5-1, with TRBD2 identical over 14 bases. V shed 4 bases and J 0 bases; nucleotides not matched to a gene: 3. This CDR3 is 17 amino acids long. Per germline, CDR1 SGHRS and CDR2 YFSETQ. CDR3 sequence: CASSAGLAGGSYNEQFF. The CDR3 bases are TGCGCCAGCAGCGCCGGACTAGCGGGAGGCTCCTACAATGAGCAGTTCTTC.

CDR3 region: CASSSPPDSTEAFF. The DNA of the CDR3 is TGTGCCAGCAGTTCACCCCCAGACAGCACTGAAGCTTTCTTT. The V call is TRBV27, the J call TRBJ1-1, with D perhaps matching TRBD1 (5 bases). Trimming took off 4 bases at V and 4 bases at J, with 13 bases between the two ends. This CDR3 is built from 14 residues. Germline-derived CDR1 and CDR2 are MNHEY and SMNVEV (reference sequence).

The V call is TRBV7-9, the J call TRBJ1-4, with D maybe TRBD1 (6 bases). The CDR3 runs 15 residues. CDR1 is SEHNR, CDR2 FQNEAQ, per germline (reference sequence). Trimming left V 5 bases short and J 5 bases short, with 15 bases between. The CDR3 loop reads CASSTRGGGNEKLFF. In DNA form, the CDR3 reads TGTGCCAGCAGCACTAGGGGCGGGGGCAATGAAAAACTGTTTTTT.

This clone has a single count. The V gene is TRBV4-3, the J gene TRBJ1-5; 8 nucleotides agree with TRBD1. This CDR3 has 15 amino acids. The germline CDR1 and CDR2 sequences are LGHNA and YSLEER. The J segment lost 4 bases and the V segment lost 0 bases, leaving 2 bases of the junction unmatched. The CDR3, as DNA: TGCGCCAGCAGCCAAGACAGGGGGCTAAATCAGCCCCAGCATTTT. Protein: CASSQDRGLNQPQHF.

This sequence joins TRBV4-2 and TRBJ1-2, with D uncertain. Trimming stripped 1 base from V and 5 bases from J, with 20 bases between. Germline CDR1 and CDR2: LGHNA and YNFKEQ. The CDR3 is made up of 17 amino acids. This CDR3 is CASSQVEGEGWVYGYTF. DNA of the CDR3: TGTGCCAGCAGCCAAGTGGAAGGCGAGGGATGGGTTTATGGCTACACCTTC.

J is TRBJ1-1 and V is TRBV6-5; D uncertain. Germline V gene sequence: CDR1 MNHEY, CDR2 SVGAGI. The V end lost 7 bases, the J end lost 3 bases, and 15 bases lay between the germline ends. The CDR3 sequence is 14 residues long. The CDR3 sequence is CASTKPPGYTEAFF. The CDR3 coding sequence is TGTGCCAGCACGAAACCGCCGGGGTACACTGAAGCTTTCTTT.

This clone showed up just a few times. This chain uses TRBV4-3 with TRBJ2-5; possibly TRBD2 for D (7 bases). The germline V gene has CDR1 LGHNA and CDR2 YSLEER. V was cut by 0 bases and J by 5 bases, with 13 bases left in between. The CDR3 sequence is 15 residues long. The CDR3 sequence: CASSQDRGGQETQYF. In DNA form, the CDR3 reads TGCGCCAGCAGCCAAGACAGGGGAGGGCAGGAGACCCAGTACTTC.

This clone was recorded once. V and J are TRBV29-1 and TRBJ2-3, with 16 bases matching TRBD2. This CDR3 is built from 18 residues. The germline gives CDR1 SQVTM, CDR2 ANQGSEA. The V and J ends lost 7 bases and 3 bases, in that order; junction bases with no gene match: 13. In DNA form, the CDR3 reads TGCAGCGCCCCGGGACTAGCGGGGGGGCGGGTCCGTACAGATACGCAGTATTTT. Protein product: CSAPGLAGGRVRTDTQYF.

This rearrangement joins TRBV7-9 to TRBJ2-5, with TRBD2 as a possible D gene (5 bases). Trimming cost V 5 bases and J 6 bases, with 16 bases left between them. Germline CDR1 reads SEHNR; CDR2 reads FQNEAQ (reference sequence). The CDR3 spans 14 residues. CDR3 residues: CASSPIDRRQTQYF. As DNA, the CDR3 is TGTGCCAGCAGCCCCATCGACCGGAGGCAGACCCAGTACTTC. The full variable domain, rest sourced from reference TRBV7-9 and TRBJ2-5, is DTGVSQNPRHKITKRGQNVTFRCDPISEHNRLYWYRQTLGQGPEFLTYFQNEAQLEKSRLLSDRFSAERPKGSFSTLEIQRTEQGDSAMYLCASSPIDRRQTQYFGPGTRLLVL.

V usage is TRBV5-6 and J usage is TRBJ2-2, with 10 positions matching TRBD2. V shed 2 bases and J 1 base; nucleotides not matched to a gene: 5. Germline V lookup: CDR1 SGHDT, CDR2 YYEEEE. This CDR3 has 17 residues. The CDR3 region has the DNA TGTGCCAGCAGCTTTGGTTTAGCGGGAGGGAACACCGGGGAGCTGTTTTTT. It specifies CASSFGLAGGNTGELFF.

The chain combines TRBV4-2 with TRBJ1-6; 8 bases align to TRBD1. The length of the CDR3 is 16 residues. The V gene end was trimmed by 1 base and the J gene end by 9 bases; junction bases not matched to a gene: 8. CDR1 LGHNA and CDR2 YNFKEQ come from the germline V gene. The DNA of the CDR3 is TGTGCCAGCAGCCAAGCTACCGGGACAGGCTTTTCACCCCTCCACTTT. Translated: CASSQATGTGFSPLHF.

A few counts support this clone. The gene calls are TRBV5-3 and TRBJ1-2, with 7 positions matching TRBD1. TRBV5-3 is placed among ORFs of uncertain function. Trimming removed 6 bases from V and 2 bases from J; junction bases left unmatched: 10. The CDR3 length is 15 residues. The CDR3 loop reads CARIQGRKANYGYTF. CDR3 nucleotide sequence: TGTGCCAGAATACAGGGGCGGAAAGCGAACTATGGCTACACCTTC.

The CDR3 loop reads CSVIVAGGVNQPQHF. CDR3 coding DNA: TGCAGCGTTATCGTGGCCGGCGGGGTCAATCAGCCCCAGCATTTT. The V gene is TRBV29-1, the J gene TRBJ1-5, with D hard to call. Trimming stripped 5 bases from V and 3 bases from J, with 17 bases between. The germline CDR1 and CDR2 sequences are SQVTM and ANQGSEA. The CDR3 has 15 residues.

The rearrangement uses TRBV6-6 and TRBJ1-1, with TRBD1 matching 11 bases. Germline V CDR1 and CDR2: MNHNY, SVGAGI (reference sequence). The CDR3 length is 15 residues. Trimming removed 9 bases from V and 5 bases from J; junction bases left unmatched: 11. CDR3 loop: CARGQGVPLGTEAFF. For the CDR3, the DNA is TGTGCCAGGGGACAGGGGGTTCCCTTGGGGACTGAAGCTTTCTTT.

This clone has only one observation. The gene calls are TRBV4-3 and TRBJ1-2; 7 bases are shared with TRBD1. The CDR3 length is 15 residues. CDR1 is LGHNA and CDR2 is YSLEER in the germline V gene. With V trimmed by 0 bases and J by 4 bases, 5 bases remained unmatched. The CDR3: CASSQERQGSYGYTF. The CDR3 nucleotides read TGCGCCAGCAGCCAAGAACGACAGGGATCCTATGGCTACACCTTC.

The chain's CDR3 is CASSSSTGWLQDTQYF. In nucleotides, the CDR3 is TGTGCCAGCAGCTCTTCGACAGGGTGGTTACAAGATACGCAGTATTTT. The chain joins TRBV5-6 to TRBJ2-3; 7 bases are shared with TRBD1. Looked up from germline, CDR1 is SGHDT and CDR2 is YYEEEE. The V segment lost 3 bases and the J segment 5 bases; nucleotides outside the gene matches: 12. The CDR3 loop spans 16 amino acids.

This sequence joins TRBV21-1 and TRBJ1-5; TRBD1 is the table's D call, not checked against the DNA. TRBV21-1 is described as a pseudogene. CDR3 length: 18 residues. For the CDR3, the DNA is TGTGCCAGCAGCAAAGTTGGGGCACTACCCTTCCCAAATCAGCCCCAGCATTTT. Translated, it gives CASSKVGALPFPNQPQHF.

The rearrangement joins TRBV2 to TRBJ1-2, with D possibly TRBD1 on 6 matching bases. V was cut by 2 bases and J by 9 bases, with 10 bases left in between. This CDR3 is built from 12 residues. CDR1 and CDR2 (germline): SNHLY, FYNNEI. CDR3 sequence reads: CASSEIQGRYTF. CDR3 nucleotides: TGTGCCAGCAGTGAAATACAGGGTCGCTACACCTTC.

This clone was counted a single time. The V gene is TRBV7-9, the J gene TRBJ1-4, with D maybe TRBD1 (6 bases). Germline lookup yields CDR1 SEHNR and CDR2 FQNEAQ (reference sequence). V was pared by 4 bases and J by 11 bases, with 14 bases between. This CDR3 contains 13 residues. CDR3 region: CASSSPGRGKLFF. For the CDR3, the DNA is TGTGCCAGCAGCTCCCCTGGGAGGGGGAAACTGTTTTTT.

V usage is TRBV4-1 and J usage is TRBJ1-6, with D hard to call. The CDR3 is made up of 17 amino acids. The germline gives CDR1 MGHRA, CDR2 YSYEKL. V lost 3 bases and J lost 0, with 12 bases in between. The CDR3: CASSQPNINSYNSPLHF. The CDR3 DNA sequence: TGCGCCAGCAGCCAGCCCAACATTAACTCCTATAATTCACCCCTCCACTTT.

V usage is TRBV7-3 and J usage is TRBJ1-1; a weak D match, TRBD1 (6 bases). Germline loops: CDR1 SGHTA, CDR2 FQGTGA. The ends were cut back, 1 base at V and 5 bases at J, with 11 bases in the middle. CDR3 length equals 14 residues. The CDR3 sequence is CASSLMGQGTEAFF. In DNA form, the CDR3 reads TGTGCCAGCAGCTTAATGGGACAAGGGACTGAAGCTTTCTTT.

V is TRBV5-1 and J is TRBJ1-1, with D possibly TRBD1 on 6 matching bases. From germline, CDR1 is SGHRS and CDR2 YFSETQ. Trimming took off 4 bases at V and 3 bases at J, with 13 bases between the two ends. The CDR3 consists of 14 residues. The CDR3 region has the DNA TGCGCCAGCAGCCCTGGGGGGGGCTACACTGAAGCTTTCTTT. Translating gives CASSPGGGYTEAFF.

This clone was seen a single time. CDR3 in DNA: TGTGCCAGCAGTTTAGCGGGGGAATCCTACGAGCAGTACTTC. Amino acid sequence: CASSLAGESYEQYF. J is TRBJ2-7 and V is TRBV5-6; 9 bases align to TRBD2. Germline lookup yields CDR1 SGHDT and CDR2 YYEEEE. The V segment lost 5 bases and the J segment 1 base; nucleotides outside the gene matches: 4. CDR3 length: 14 residues.

The V call is TRBV5-6, the J call TRBJ2-3, with 7 bases matching TRBD2. Germline V gene sequence: CDR1 SGHDT, CDR2 YYEEEE. The J segment lost 1 base and the V segment lost 2 bases, leaving 10 bases of the junction unmatched. CDR3 size: 17 residues. The CDR3 DNA reads as TGTGCCAGCAGCTTACGCACTAGCGTAACCGGCACAGATACGCAGTATTTT. Its translation is CASSLRTSVTGTDTQYF.